This TCR beta chain was retrieved from a study of response to subunit inactivated influenza vaccine. One entry per CDR3 protein, called by TCRdb with MiXCR from the RT-PCR reads. The table shows roughly 620,000 distinct CDR3 sequences, with 11% occurring only once. This clonotype was counted between two and nine times. CDR3 length equals 11 residues. The germline gives CDR1 DFQATT, CDR2 SNEGSKA (reference sequence). The sample was also linked to a second study, of T cells expressing NK-cell markers. That study reports: Synthesis of TCR beta cDNA relied on 5'RACE template switching carrying UMIs. HCMV seropositivity characterized most of the eight sequenced donors, and seronegativity one. For four donors, these clonotypes were likewise the leading ones in the CD3+CD56-NKG2C+ fraction.

The clonotype was recovered from a man between 50 and 59 years old who received an inactivated influenza vaccine. The sample in question was PBMCs from blood, obtained on the day of vaccination. The V gene is TRBV20-1, the J gene TRBJ2-3, with unresolved D. CDR3 nucleotides: TGCAGGGGTGCGAATACAGATACGCAGTATTTT. Translating gives CRGANTDTQYF.